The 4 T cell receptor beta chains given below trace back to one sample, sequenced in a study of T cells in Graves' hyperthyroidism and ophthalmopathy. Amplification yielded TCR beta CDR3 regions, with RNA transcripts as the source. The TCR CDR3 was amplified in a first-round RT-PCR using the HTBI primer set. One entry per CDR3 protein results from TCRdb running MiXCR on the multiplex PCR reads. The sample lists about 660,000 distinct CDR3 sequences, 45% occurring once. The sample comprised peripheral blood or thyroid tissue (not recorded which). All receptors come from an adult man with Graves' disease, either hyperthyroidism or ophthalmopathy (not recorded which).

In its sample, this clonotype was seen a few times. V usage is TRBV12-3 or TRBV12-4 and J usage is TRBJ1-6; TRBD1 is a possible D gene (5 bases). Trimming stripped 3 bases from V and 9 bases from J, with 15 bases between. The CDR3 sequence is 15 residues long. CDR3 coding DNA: TGTGCCAGCAGTTTTGGGGGGATCGGAAGTTCACCCCTCCACTTT. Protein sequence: CASSFGGIGSSPLHF.

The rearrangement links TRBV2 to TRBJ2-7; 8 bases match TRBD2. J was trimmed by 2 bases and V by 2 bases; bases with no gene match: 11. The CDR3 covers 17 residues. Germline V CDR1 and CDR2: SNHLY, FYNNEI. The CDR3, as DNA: TGTGCCAGCAGTGAAAAGTCCCTAGCGGGTACCACCTACGAGCAGTACTTC. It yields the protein CASSEKSLAGTTYEQYF.

CDR3 residues: CASSFHGAAETQYF. The CDR3 DNA is TGTGCCAGCAGCTTTCACGGGGCGGCGGAGACCCAGTACTTC. The chain joins TRBV7-8 to TRBJ2-5; D is tentatively TRBD1 or TRBD2 (5 bases each). The germline CDR1 and CDR2 sequences are SGHVS and FQNEAQ. V dropped 3 bases and J dropped 5 bases, with 13 bases sitting between them. The CDR3 loop spans 14 amino acids.

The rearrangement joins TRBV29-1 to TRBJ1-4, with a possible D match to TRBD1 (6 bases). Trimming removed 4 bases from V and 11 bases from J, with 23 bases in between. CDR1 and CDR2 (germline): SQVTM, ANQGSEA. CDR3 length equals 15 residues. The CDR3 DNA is TGCAGCGTTGCGGTGACAGGATGGGATGAAAATAAACTGTTTTTT. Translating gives CSVAVTGWDENKLFF.